This passage covers 25 T cell receptor beta chains from one sample sequenced in a study of cytomegalovirus exposure and HLA in healthy donors. Generated by immunoSEQ multiplex PCR, the TCRdb table keeps only in-frame clones and is missing some. The sample records a few hundred thousand clones, 90% to 95% being singletons. Sequences were obtained from PBMCs. The receptor set was obtained from a woman aged 18-35 years in good health and CMV-seronegative.

The rearrangement uses TRBV28 and TRBJ1-5; 7 bases map to TRBD1. V gave up 7 bases and J gave up 6 bases; unmatched junction bases: 9. Germline V gene data show CDR1 as MDHEN and CDR2 as SYDVKM. CDR3 length: 14 amino acids. The CDR3 DNA reads as TGTGCCAGCACTCCCGACAGGGTTGGTCAGCCCCAGCATTTT. This gives the protein CASTPDRVGQPQHF.

The V call is TRBV11-3, the J call TRBJ2-2; TRBD1 aligns across 9 bases. J lost 3 bases, V lost 4 bases, and 6 bases had no gene match. Germline-derived CDR1 and CDR2 are SGHNT and YENEEA. The CDR3 runs 16 residues. The DNA of the CDR3 is TGTGCCAGCAGCTCGGGACAGGGTTTCGACACCGGGGAGCTGTTTTTT. Translation gives CASSSGQGFDTGELFF.

This rearrangement joins TRBV19 to TRBJ2-7; 10 positions agree with TRBD2. The V and J ends lost 4 bases and 2 bases, in that order; junction bases with no gene match: 2. The CDR3 runs to 14 residues. Per germline, CDR1 LNHDA and CDR2 SQIVND (reference sequence). The CDR3 coding sequence is TGTGCCAGTAGTAGCACTAGCGGGACCTACGAGCAGTACTTC. Protein sequence: CASSSTSGTYEQYF.

The V and J genes are TRBV7-9 and TRBJ2-7; 12 nucleotides match TRBD1. Trimming took 4 bases from V and 6 from J; bases not matched to a gene: 7. From germline, CDR1 is SEHNR and CDR2 FQNEAQ (reference sequence). This CDR3 contains 15 residues. CDR3 sequence: CASSSSGQGAGEQYF. The DNA for the CDR3 is TGTGCCAGCAGCTCTTCGGGACAGGGGGCTGGCGAGCAGTACTTC.

The chain joins TRBV7-9 to TRBJ2-7; the match to TRBD1 covers 9 bases. With V trimmed by 4 bases and J by 4 bases, 5 bases remained unmatched. CDR1 is SEHNR, CDR2 FQNEAQ, per germline (reference sequence). The CDR3 extends over 14 amino acids. Here the CDR3 reads CASSSRDRAYEQYF. In DNA form, the CDR3 reads TGTGCCAGCAGCTCTCGGGACAGGGCATACGAGCAGTACTTC.

The chain carries TRBV20-1 and TRBJ2-3; D possibly corresponds to TRBD2 (5 bases). The CDR3 runs to 11 residues. Germline V gives CDR1 DFQATT, CDR2 SNEGSKA (reference sequence). The CDR3 reads CRVAGPDTQYF. CDR3 coding DNA: TGCAGGGTTGCGGGCCCAGATACGCAGTATTTT.

Written as DNA, the CDR3 is TGCGCCAGCAGCGGTTTAGCGGGAGTCATCTCAGATACGCAGTATTTT. Translating gives CASSGLAGVISDTQYF. This rearrangement joins TRBV10-1 to TRBJ2-3, with 9 bases matching TRBD2. Germline V gene lookup returns CDR1 WNHNN and CDR2 SYGVQD (reference sequence). V lost 6 bases, J lost 4 bases, and 11 bases stayed unmatched. The CDR3 has 16 amino acids.

This chain links TRBV25-1 with TRBJ2-1; D not resolved. V was clipped by 4 bases and J by 9 bases, with 16 bases between them. The CDR3 runs to 14 residues. Germline assignment: CDR1 MGHDK and CDR2 SYGVNS. The CDR3: CASSGIGRLGEQFF. The DNA for the CDR3 is TGTGCCAGCAGTGGAATAGGCAGGTTGGGTGAGCAGTTCTTC.

The V gene is TRBV7-6, the J gene TRBJ2-5; 9 nucleotides match TRBD2. V dropped 0 bases and J dropped 4; count of bases not matched to a gene: 6. The CDR3 runs to 16 residues. The germline V gene has CDR1 SGHVS and CDR2 FNYEAQ. CDR3 sequence reads: CASSLAAGGYLETQYF. The CDR3 region has the DNA TGTGCCAGCAGCTTAGCAGCGGGAGGTTATCTAGAGACCCAGTACTTC.

J is TRBJ1-1 and V is TRBV30; 7 bases map to TRBD1. V shed 4 bases, J shed 4 bases, and the junction held 9 bases outside the gene matches. This CDR3 has 14 amino acids. Germline V gene sequence: CDR1 GTSNPN, CDR2 SVGIG (reference sequence). In nucleotides, the CDR3 is TGTGCCTGGATCCCCTGGGCAGGGGGCACTGAAGCTTTCTTT. Its protein is CAWIPWAGGTEAFF.

The chain couples TRBV9 to TRBJ2-1, with 9 bases fitting TRBD2. V lost 1 base and J lost 5; bases outside the gene matches: 16. The germline CDR1 and CDR2 sequences are SGDLS and YYNGEE. This CDR3 comprises 19 residues. CDR3 DNA sequence: TGTGCCAGCAGCGTAATCCCTAGCGGGACCGCTATAACCCACAATGAGCAGTTCTTC. This translates into CASSVIPSGTAITHNEQFF.

The chain recombines TRBV5-1 with TRBJ2-1; D may be TRBD2 (5 bases). V gave up 0 bases and J gave up 8 bases, with 18 bases separating them. The CDR3 is 16 amino acids. Germline loops: CDR1 SGHRS, CDR2 YFSETQ. CDR3 sequence (DNA): TGCGCCAGCAGCTTGGGACTACCCCTGATTGGAGATGAGCAGTTCTTC. Protein product: CASSLGLPLIGDEQFF.

The V gene is TRBV18, the J gene TRBJ1-5; unclear D gene. The CDR3 sequence is 13 residues long. The germline V gene encodes CDR1 KGHSH and CDR2 LQKENI. V was trimmed by 2 bases and J by 5 bases, leaving 7 bases between them. The CDR3 spells CASSPNTDQPQHF. CDR3 in DNA: TGTGCCAGCTCACCAAACACCGATCAGCCCCAGCATTTT.

The chain employs TRBV29-1 and TRBJ2-5, with a possible D match to TRBD1 (6 bases). Germline V gives CDR1 SQVTM, CDR2 ANQGSEA. The CDR3 covers 14 residues. Trimming left V 5 bases short and J 0 bases short, with 13 bases between. CDR3 loop: CSVPRGTDQETQYF. CDR3 DNA: TGCAGCGTTCCCAGGGGAACGGACCAAGAGACCCAGTACTTC.

The chain employs TRBV5-1 and TRBJ2-1, with 7 positions matching TRBD2. The CDR3 is made up of 17 amino acids. CDR1 and CDR2 from the germline V gene are SGHRS and YFSETQ. V dropped 2 bases and J dropped 0; count of bases not matched to a gene: 8. CDR3 region: CASSFLGGSVSYNEQFF. The CDR3 nucleotides are TGCGCCAGCAGCTTTCTTGGCGGGAGTGTCTCCTACAATGAGCAGTTCTTC.

The chain employs TRBV10-3 and TRBJ1-5, with D uncertain. This CDR3 has 15 residues. The germline V gene encodes CDR1 ENHRY and CDR2 SYGVKD. Trimming took off 8 bases at V and 3 bases at J, with 17 bases between the two ends. The CDR3 nucleotides read TGTGCCATCCAAAATTCCCCCCGGGACAATCAGCCCCAGCATTTT. Protein: CAIQNSPRDNQPQHF.

The gene calls are TRBV7-8 and TRBJ1-1, with D perhaps TRBD1 (5 bases). Per germline, CDR1 SGHVS and CDR2 FQNEAQ. The CDR3 consists of 12 residues. V was trimmed by 5 bases and J by 6 bases, leaving 10 bases between them. DNA of the CDR3: TGTGCCAGCAGCCCCCAGGGCGCTGAAGCTTTCTTT. Translated: CASSPQGAEAFF.

The chain employs TRBV5-1 and TRBJ2-7; TRBD1 aligns across 9 bases. V lost 3 bases to trimming and J lost 2 bases; unmatched junction nucleotides: 3. Germline values: CDR1 SGHRS, CDR2 YFSETQ. There are 14 residues in the CDR3. CDR3 residues: CASSYGQGTYEQYF. The CDR3 DNA is TGCGCCAGCAGCTATGGACAGGGGACCTACGAGCAGTACTTC.

This chain links TRBV15 with TRBJ2-1; tentatively, D is TRBD2 (5 bases). The CDR3 runs 14 residues. Looked up from germline, CDR1 is LNHNV and CDR2 is YYDKDF (reference sequence). V was shortened by 2 bases and J by 9 bases, with 14 bases between the two germline ends. CDR3 in DNA: TGTGCCACCAGCAGATGGACCGCGGGCGGTGAGCAGTTCTTC. Translated: CATSRWTAGGEQFF.

This clone was seen more than once but under ten times. This rearrangement joins TRBV6-4 to TRBJ1-2; D ambiguous. Trimming took 6 bases from V and 5 from J, leaving 16 bases between them. This CDR3 spans 14 amino acids. CDR1 and CDR2 from the germline V gene are MRHNA and SNTAGT. The CDR3 here is CASSPREAGYGYTF. The CDR3 coding sequence is TGTGCCAGCAGCCCCCGGGAGGCTGGATATGGCTACACCTTC.

DNA for the CDR3: TGTGCCAGCAGCCTGACACCAGCTAACTATGGCTACACCTTC. Translation gives CASSLTPANYGYTF. V and J are TRBV7-9 and TRBJ1-2; no reliable D call. The CDR3 runs to 14 residues. The ends were cut back, 5 bases at V and 0 bases at J, with 10 bases in the middle. CDR1 is SEHNR and CDR2 is FQNEAQ in the germline V gene (reference sequence).

The chain recombines TRBV7-2 with TRBJ2-3; D possibly corresponds to TRBD2 (6 bases). The germline V and J ends were trimmed by 3 bases and 0 bases, with 13 bases remaining between them. Germline lookup yields CDR1 SGHTA and CDR2 FQGNSA. The CDR3 has 16 amino acids. The DNA of the CDR3 is TGTGCCAGCAGCTTGTCGGCGGGATCTAGCACAGATACGCAGTATTTT. Translation: CASSLSAGSSTDTQYF.

The chain links TRBV5-1 to TRBJ1-1; D might be TRBD1 (5 bases). This CDR3 has 13 residues. Trimming removed 4 bases from V and 5 bases from J, with 12 bases in between. The germline V gene encodes CDR1 SGHRS and CDR2 YFSETQ. The CDR3 here is CASSPQGMTEAFF. The CDR3 region has the DNA TGCGCCAGCAGCCCTCAGGGTATGACTGAAGCTTTCTTT. The whole variable domain, filled in from reference TRBV5-1 and TRBJ1-1, reads KAGVTQTPRYLIKTRGQQVTLSCSPISGHRSVSWYQQTPGQGLQFLFEYFSETQRNKGNFPGRFSGRQFSNSRSEMNVSTLELGDSALYLCASSPQGMTEAFFGQGTRLTVV.

In this sample, this clone turned up once. The V and J genes are TRBV6-6 and TRBJ1-5, with TRBD1 matching 9 bases. The germline gives CDR1 MNHNY, CDR2 SVGAGI (reference sequence). V gave up 2 bases and J gave up 4 bases; unmatched junction bases: 6. This CDR3 has 16 amino acids. The CDR3 DNA sequence: TGTGCCAGCAGTTACAGCCCGGGACAGGGTAATCAGCCCCAGCATTTT. This codes for CASSYSPGQGNQPQHF.

The rearrangement joins TRBV7-8 to TRBJ2-3; 8 bases are shared with TRBD1. The CDR3 covers 17 residues. After removal of 5 bases from V and 2 bases from J, the junction contained 12 bases not matched to a gene. Germline lookup yields CDR1 SGHVS and CDR2 FQNEAQ. CDR3 sequence (DNA): TGTGCCAGCAGCCCTGACGGCGGACAGGGATACACAGATACGCAGTATTTT. Protein product: CASSPDGGQGYTDTQYF.